This passage covers 16 T cell receptor beta chains from one sample sequenced in a study of cytomegalovirus exposure and HLA in healthy donors. PCR was performed using 60 Vbeta and 13 Jbeta primers. Measured with immunoSEQ multiplex PCR; TCRdb has only the in-frame clones, and not every one. The sample has fewer than 95,000 clones; around 75% are singletons. The sample taken for sequencing was PBMCs. The receptor source for this set is a man in his forties or fifties in good health and CMV-seronegative.

The J gene is TRBJ2-7, the V gene TRBV7-2; TRBD2 aligns across 16 bases. Germline values: CDR1 SGHTA, CDR2 FQGNSA. This CDR3 spans 16 amino acids. V was clipped by 5 bases and J by 2 bases; unmatched bases: 3. The CDR3 DNA sequence: TGTGCCAGCAGCCGCGGGACTAGCGGGGGGGCCTACGAGCAGTACTTC. Protein product: CASSRGTSGGAYEQYF.

This clone was picked up a small number of times. V gene TRBV10-3 combines with J gene TRBJ1-3, with D hard to call. The CDR3 runs 16 residues. V lost 3 bases and J 0 bases, leaving 12 bases between the germline ends. Germline V gives CDR1 ENHRY, CDR2 SYGVKD. The CDR3 region is CAISDPTAYSGNTIYF. The CDR3 coding sequence is TGTGCCATCAGTGACCCCACAGCATACTCTGGAAACACCATATATTTT.

The chain carries TRBV5-1 and TRBJ2-7, with TRBD2 identical over 14 bases. Trimming cost V 4 bases and J 2 bases; bases outside gene matches: 11. The germline gives CDR1 SGHRS, CDR2 YFSETQ. The CDR3 consists of 18 residues. The CDR3: CASSLRTSGGPLTYEQYF. The CDR3 DNA reads as TGCGCCAGCAGCCTCCGGACTAGCGGGGGGCCCCTAACCTACGAGCAGTACTTC.

The chain employs TRBV5-8 and TRBJ2-5, with TRBD1 matching over 10 bases. This CDR3 is 16 amino acids long. The germline V gene has CDR1 SGHTS and CDR2 YDEGEE. Trimming took 4 bases from V and 0 from J; bases not matched to a gene: 6. The CDR3, as DNA: TGTGCCAGCAGCAGGGGACAGGGGACGTACCAAGAGACCCAGTACTTC. Translating it yields CASSRGQGTYQETQYF.

V is TRBV6-5 and J is TRBJ2-2; TRBD2 matches 7 bases. This CDR3 has 14 residues. Germline lookup yields CDR1 MNHEY and CDR2 SVGAGI. Unmatched junction bases numbered 11, after V lost 6 bases and J lost 10 bases. The CDR3: CASRSLTSGAELFF. The CDR3, as DNA: TGTGCCAGCAGGAGTTTGACCAGCGGGGCGGAGCTGTTTTTT.

This chain links TRBV9 with TRBJ2-3, with 8 bases fitting TRBD2. V trimming: 6 bases; J trimming: 6 bases; junction bases outside the gene matches: 9. The CDR3 loop spans 14 amino acids. Looked up from germline, CDR1 is SGDLS and CDR2 is YYNGEE. CDR3 in DNA: TGTGCCAGCACCCGGGCGGGGGGATGGGATACGCAGTATTTT. Translated, it gives CASTRAGGWDTQYF.

This clone was seen just once. CDR3 protein: CASSPGSLGTGGEKLFF. CDR3 bases: TGTGCCAGCTCACCAGGAAGCCTCGGGACAGGGGGTGAAAAACTGTTTTTT. V and J are TRBV18 and TRBJ1-4; 11 bases line up with TRBD1. V was clipped by 2 bases and J by 7 bases; unmatched bases: 9. Per germline, CDR1 KGHSH and CDR2 LQKENI. The CDR3 totals 17 residues.

This chain connects TRBV5-4 to TRBJ2-7; 12 bases line up with TRBD1. The V and J ends lost 4 bases and 6 bases, in that order; junction bases with no gene match: 11. CDR1 is SGHNT, CDR2 YYREEE, per germline (reference sequence). The CDR3 length is 16 residues. CDR3 sequence: CASSGASGTGGSEQYF. DNA for the CDR3: TGTGCCAGCAGCGGAGCGTCCGGGACAGGGGGCAGCGAGCAGTACTTC.

The genes are TRBV15 and TRBJ2-5; TRBD2 aligns across 11 bases. V was clipped by 1 base and J by 5 bases; unmatched bases: 3. Germline lookup yields CDR1 LNHNV and CDR2 YYDKDF (reference sequence). CDR3 length: 15 residues. The CDR3 loop reads CATSRALAGEETQYF. The CDR3 DNA is TGTGCCACCAGCAGAGCACTAGCGGGGGAGGAGACCCAGTACTTC. The full variable domain, with the rest looked up from reference TRBV15 and TRBJ2-5, is DAMVIQNPRYQVTQFGKPVTLSCSQTLNHNVMYWYQQKSSQAPKLLFHYYDKDFNNEADTPDNFQSRRPNTSFCFLDIRSPGLGDTAMYLCATSRALAGEETQYFGPGTRLLVL.

Written as DNA, the CDR3 is TGTGCCAGTTCGGACAGCTATAGCAATCAGCCCCAGCATTTT. Residues: CASSDSYSNQPQHF. The chain employs TRBV2 and TRBJ1-5; the D gene is possibly TRBD1 (6 bases). V was shortened by 9 bases and J by 0 bases, with 12 bases between the two germline ends. Germline CDR1 SNHLY, CDR2 FYNNEI. This CDR3 contains 14 residues.

The V call is TRBV9, the J call TRBJ2-5; possible D gene TRBD2, 7 bases. Germline-derived CDR1 and CDR2 are SGDLS and YYNGEE. The V end lost 0 bases, the J end lost 5 bases, and 20 bases lay between the germline ends. The CDR3 is made up of 17 amino acids. CDR3 residues: CASSVEGGHGGSETQYF. The CDR3 DNA reads as TGTGCCAGCAGCGTAGAGGGGGGGCACGGAGGTTCCGAGACCCAGTACTTC.

The V and J genes are TRBV15 and TRBJ2-1; possibly TRBD1 for D (6 bases). The CDR3 is 15 residues long. Trimming removed 5 bases from V and 6 bases from J, with 17 bases in between. Germline V gene data show CDR1 as LNHNV and CDR2 as YYDKDF (reference sequence). The DNA of the CDR3 is TGTGCCACCAGCGTCCTACAGGGTGTGGGCAATGAGCAGTTCTTC. Translation: CATSVLQGVGNEQFF.

This clone has a single count. The chain combines TRBV4-3 with TRBJ2-5; weak D call: TRBD1 (5 bases). Germline CDR1 is LGHNA and CDR2 is YSLEER. The CDR3 loop spans 13 amino acids. V gave up 1 base and J gave up 2 bases, with 5 bases separating them. CDR3: CASSQGQQETQYF. DNA of the CDR3: TGCGCCAGCAGCCAAGGACAGCAAGAGACCCAGTACTTC.

The V and J genes are TRBV4-2 and TRBJ1-5; 9 positions match TRBD1. The CDR3 sequence is 16 residues long. With V trimmed by 2 bases and J by 4 bases, 6 bases remained unmatched. The germline V gene has CDR1 LGHNA and CDR2 YNFKEQ. The CDR3 spells CASSQNRQGGNQPQHF. In DNA, the CDR3 is TGTGCCAGCAGCCAAAACCGACAGGGGGGGAATCAGCCCCAGCATTTT.

The V gene is TRBV25-1, the J gene TRBJ1-2; D call uncertain. V was trimmed by 3 bases and J by 5 bases, leaving 10 bases between them. From germline, CDR1 is MGHDK and CDR2 SYGVNS. This CDR3 has 13 residues. The CDR3 loop is CASSDFGSYGYTF. DNA of the CDR3: TGTGCCAGCAGTGACTTCGGGAGTTATGGCTACACCTTC.

This chain connects TRBV4-3 to TRBJ1-5; D not resolved. The CDR3 runs 16 residues. CDR1 is LGHNA and CDR2 is YSLEER in the germline V gene. Trimming removed 0 bases at V and 0 bases at J, with 9 bases between. The CDR3 loop is CASSQEQQYSNQPQHF. The DNA for the CDR3 is TGCGCCAGCAGCCAAGAACAGCAATATAGCAATCAGCCCCAGCATTTT.